This T cell receptor beta chain was sequenced for a study of blood T cell repertoires in COVID-19. Background on the study: Sample material is recorded as cDNA or gDNA derived from T cells, B-cell-depleted T cells, or PBMCs.

Method: immunoSEQ multiplex PCR; TCRdb's copy keeps in-frame clones and lacks some. The sample includes some 100,000 clones, roughly 92% of them seen just once. The germline CDR1 and CDR2 sequences are LGHDT and YNNKEL (reference sequence). The ends lost 2 bases at V and 2 bases at J; junction bases unmatched: 1. There are 15 residues in the CDR3. This receptor was obtained from a woman in her fifties or sixties with active COVID-19. The sample was peripheral blood. The chain joins TRBV3-1 (or the pseudogene TRBV3-2) to TRBJ2-7, with 12 bases identical to TRBD2. DNA of the CDR3: TGTGCCAGCAGCCAATCTAGCGGGGGGGCCTACGAGCAGTACTTC. This sequence encodes CASSQSSGGAYEQYF.